Reported below is one T cell receptor beta chain. Its antigen is undetermined. The sample is drawn from a study of CD8 T cells in ankylosing spondylitis. TCRdb reprocessed the 5' RACE reads via MiXCR and lists one record per CDR3 protein. The sample comprises 250,000 to 300,000 distinct CDR3 sequences, 20% of which are singletons, and roughly 7.3% rests with the top ten. The CDR3 has 14 amino acids. The V and J ends lost 3 bases and 7 bases, in that order; junction bases with no gene match: 5. CDR1 and CDR2 (germline): MDHEN, SYDVKM. General study points: Roughly eight highly homologous variants made up a TCR beta motif that seemed to typify ankylosing spondylitis blood. Reportedly, significant enrichment of disease-linked clones occurred in matched ankylosing spondylitis synovial fluid. Earlier work had already found some motif variants in reactive arthritis synovial fluid and blood.

The sequenced sample consisted of blood, either unsorted or a sorted T cell fraction (not recorded which). The chain couples TRBV28 to TRBJ2-1; 8 bases are shared with TRBD2. The TCR comes from a male donor with ankylosing spondylitis or in good health (not recorded which). CDR3 nucleotide sequence: TGTGCCAGCAGTTTCGGGGGGACTAGTAATGAGCAGTTCTTC. This translates into CASSFGGTSNEQFF.